These 30 T cell receptor beta chains originate from one sample sequenced in a study of CD8 T cells in Susac syndrome. Reverse transcription used roughly 0.45 to 1 ug RNA and random hexamers. MiXCR, applied by TCRdb to the immunoSEQ multiplex PCR reads, yields one record per CDR3 protein. This sample has about 300,000 distinct CDR3 sequences; 65% to 90% occur once, and the top ten carry 0.2% to 0.25%. Sequenced sample: CD8+ T cells from PBMCs. The receptors shown here come from a human donor with multiple sclerosis.

The chain is built from TRBV24-1 and TRBJ2-3, with a tentative D call TRBD2 (6 bases). V shed 2 bases and J shed 2 bases, with 13 bases lying between them. Germline CDR1 is KGHDR and CDR2 is SFDVKD. The CDR3 extends over 16 amino acids. The CDR3 reads CATSDSREIITDTQYF. The CDR3, as DNA: TGTGCCACCAGTGATTCACGGGAGATCATCACAGATACGCAGTATTTT.

This chain uses TRBV3-1 with TRBJ2-3, with 11 bases fitting TRBD2. Trimming took 5 bases from V and 2 from J; bases not matched to a gene: 6. CDR1 LGHDT and CDR2 YNNKEL come from the germline V gene (reference sequence). The CDR3 is 16 amino acids. Here the CDR3 DNA reads TGTGCCAGCAGCTCCGCACTAGCGGGAGACACAGATACGCAGTATTTT. Translated, it gives CASSSALAGDTDTQYF.

The chain combines TRBV5-1 with TRBJ2-1; 9 bases match TRBD2. The junction had 17 bases not matched to a gene; V was cut back by 4 bases and J by 12 bases. The CDR3 totals 16 residues. The germline CDR1 and CDR2 sequences are SGHRS and YFSETQ. The CDR3 spells CASSGILAGRPNAQFF. CDR3 DNA: TGCGCCAGCAGCGGAATACTAGCGGGCCGCCCCAACGCGCAGTTCTTC. Full variable domain (rest looked up from reference TRBV5-1 and TRBJ2-1): KAGVTQTPRYLIKTRGQQVTLSCSPISGHRSVSWYQQTPGQGLQFLFEYFSETQRNKGNFPGRFSGRQFSNSRSEMNVSTLELGDSALYLCASSGILAGRPNAQFFGPGTRLTVL.

The chain carries TRBV4-3 and TRBJ2-2, with TRBD1 matching over 7 bases. This CDR3 is built from 16 residues. J was trimmed by 5 bases and V by 2 bases; bases with no gene match: 8. Germline lookup yields CDR1 LGHNA and CDR2 YSLEER. In DNA form, the CDR3 reads TGCGCCAGCAGCCAAAACGGTCCGGGACAGACCGGGGAGCTGTTTTTT. It is translated as CASSQNGPGQTGELFF.

The rearrangement joins TRBV11-2 to TRBJ2-7; D is undetermined. V dropped 1 base and J dropped 2 bases, with 6 bases sitting between them. The CDR3 extends over 13 amino acids. Germline V gene lookup returns CDR1 SGHAT and CDR2 FQNNGV. CDR3 loop: CASSLGPTYEQYF. The CDR3 region has the DNA TGTGCCAGCAGCTTAGGCCCCACCTACGAGCAGTACTTC.

This chain joins TRBV7-9 and TRBJ2-1, with TRBD2 matching over 12 bases. With 2 bases clipped from V and 6 bases from J, the junction kept 11 bases outside the gene matches. The CDR3 totals 18 residues. Germline V gene data show CDR1 as SEHNR and CDR2 as FQNEAQ (reference sequence). CDR3 residues: CASSLPGLAGGPSNEQFF. CDR3 in DNA: TGTGCCAGCAGCTTACCGGGACTAGCGGGCGGTCCCAGCAATGAGCAGTTCTTC. The entire variable domain, with the rest obtained from reference TRBV7-9 and TRBJ2-1, is as follows: DTGVSQNPRHKITKRGQNVTFRCDPISEHNRLYWYRQTLGQGPEFLTYFQNEAQLEKSRLLSDRFSAERPKGSFSTLEIQRTEQGDSAMYLCASSLPGLAGGPSNEQFFGPGTRLTVL.

The CDR3 nucleotides are TGTGCCAGCAGCGTAGTGACAGGGCCTGGAAACACCATATATTTT. Its protein is CASSVVTGPGNTIYF. The gene calls are TRBV9 and TRBJ1-3; 7 positions agree with TRBD1. The V segment lost 0 bases and the J segment 2 bases; nucleotides outside the gene matches: 2. The germline gives CDR1 SGDLS, CDR2 YYNGEE. There are 15 residues in the CDR3.

The rearrangement links TRBV20-1 to TRBJ1-2, with D perhaps matching TRBD1 (5 bases). Germline-derived CDR1 and CDR2 are DFQATT and SNEGSKA (reference sequence). The CDR3 has 15 residues. Between the trimmed V and J ends, which lost 6 bases and 3 bases, there was a span of 20 bases. DNA of the CDR3: TGCAGTGCCCCAGTTGACAGATCGCAAGACTATGGCTACACCTTC. Its translation: CSAPVDRSQDYGYTF.

This rearrangement joins TRBV28 to TRBJ2-5; 14 bases agree with TRBD2. This CDR3 region has 18 residues. Germline CDR1 MDHEN, CDR2 SYDVKM. V lost 1 base to trimming and J lost 3 bases; unmatched junction nucleotides: 7. In DNA, the CDR3 is TGTGCCAGCAGTTTATTCGGACTAGCGGGAGGTTGGAAAGAGACCCAGTACTTC. Translation: CASSLFGLAGGWKETQYF.

This chain links TRBV24-1 with TRBJ2-3; D ambiguous. From germline, CDR1 is KGHDR and CDR2 SFDVKD. V dropped 2 bases and J dropped 6 bases, with 14 bases sitting between them. The CDR3 extends over 15 amino acids. The chain's CDR3 is CATSDSYGMGDTQYF. The DNA for the CDR3 is TGTGCCACCAGTGATTCCTACGGTATGGGGGATACGCAGTATTTT.

CDR3 sequence (DNA): TGTGCCAGCAGTTTTATGTGGCTCAGGAGGGCGGGAGGGAGCTCCTACAATGAGCAGTTCTTC. It specifies CASSFMWLRRAGGSSYNEQFF. The chain joins TRBV28 to TRBJ2-1, with 9 bases lining up with TRBD2. From germline, CDR1 is MDHEN and CDR2 SYDVKM. V dropped 3 bases and J dropped 0; count of bases not matched to a gene: 18. The CDR3 runs 21 residues.

The J gene is TRBJ2-7, the V gene TRBV27, with D possibly being TRBD1 (6 bases). V shed 2 bases and J shed 2 bases, with 10 bases lying between them. The CDR3 consists of 14 residues. Per germline, CDR1 MNHEY and CDR2 SMNVEV (reference sequence). This chain's CDR3 is CASSLGDTPYEQYF. In nucleotides, the CDR3 is TGTGCCAGCAGTTTAGGGGACACCCCCTACGAGCAGTACTTC.

V is TRBV4-2 and J is TRBJ2-1; TRBD1 aligns across 8 bases. The ends lost 0 bases at V and 4 bases at J; junction bases unmatched: 8. Germline loops: CDR1 LGHNA, CDR2 YNFKEQ. CDR3 length equals 17 residues. The CDR3, as DNA: TGTGCCAGCAGCCAAGATCAAAGGGACAGGCTATACAATGAGCAGTTCTTC. Translated, it gives CASSQDQRDRLYNEQFF.

The V call is TRBV5-6, the J call TRBJ1-1, with 9 bases identical to TRBD1. Trimming took 3 bases from V and 7 from J; bases not matched to a gene: 16. The CDR3 extends over 17 amino acids. Germline-derived CDR1 and CDR2 are SGHDT and YYEEEE. This chain's CDR3 is CASSSPGQGRRGFEAFF. The CDR3 DNA follows: TGTGCCAGCAGCTCCCCGGGACAGGGAAGGAGGGGTTTTGAAGCTTTCTTT.

V is TRBV20-1 and J is TRBJ2-1; a weak D match, TRBD2 (6 bases). The V and J ends lost 7 bases and 5 bases respectively, with 12 bases between them. Germline V gene data show CDR1 as DFQATT and CDR2 as SNEGSKA (reference sequence). CDR3 length: 12 amino acids. The CDR3 loop reads CSGGTGHNEQFF. CDR3 bases: TGCAGTGGCGGGACTGGACACAATGAGCAGTTCTTC.

The gene calls are TRBV20-1 and TRBJ1-5; D is ambiguous. Germline CDR1 and CDR2: DFQATT and SNEGSKA (reference sequence). The CDR3 has 15 residues. With 0 bases removed from V and 1 base from J, the gap between germline ends came to 10 bases. CDR3 DNA: TGCAGTGCTAGAGATCTGTTTCTCAGCAATCAGCCCCAGCATTTT. Encoded protein: CSARDLFLSNQPQHF.

The chain's CDR3 is CASTPSPDRAGWGETQYF. In DNA, the CDR3 is TGTGCCAGCACCCCCAGCCCGGACAGGGCAGGTTGGGGAGAGACCCAGTACTTC. V gene TRBV12-3 or TRBV12-4 combines with J gene TRBJ2-5, with 8 bases that match TRBD1. Losses at the gene ends were 7 bases for V and 4 bases for J; bases not matched to a gene: 20. CDR3 length equals 18 residues.

The genes are TRBV29-1 and TRBJ2-1, with 7 positions matching TRBD2. Trimming removed 7 bases from V and 0 bases from J; junction bases left unmatched: 9. CDR1 is SQVTM and CDR2 is ANQGSEA in the germline V gene. The CDR3 has 15 amino acids. In DNA, the CDR3 is TGCAGCGGAAATTTACTAGCGAGCTCCTACAATGAGCAGTTCTTC. Amino acid sequence: CSGNLLASSYNEQFF.

V usage is TRBV7-9 and J usage is TRBJ2-5; 7 bases agree with TRBD2. The germline V gene has CDR1 SEHNR and CDR2 FQNEAQ (reference sequence). J was trimmed by 5 bases and V by 6 bases; bases with no gene match: 15. The CDR3 extends over 16 amino acids. The DNA of the CDR3 is TGTGCCAGCAGGTCCACGCCCTCTAGCGGTGGTGAGACCCAGTACTTC. Amino acids: CASRSTPSSGGETQYF.

CDR3 in amino acids: CASPSGAVYNEQFF. The CDR3 DNA sequence: TGTGCCAGCCCCAGCGGGGCCGTTTACAATGAGCAGTTCTTC. The rearrangement links TRBV7-9 to TRBJ2-1; 7 positions agree with TRBD2. The CDR3 has 14 residues. V trimming: 8 bases; J trimming: 4 bases; junction bases outside the gene matches: 8. Germline-derived CDR1 and CDR2 are SEHNR and FQNEAQ (reference sequence).

The chain couples TRBV4-1 to TRBJ1-3; TRBD1 might be the D (5 bases). The CDR3 spans 15 residues. Trimming pared 4 bases from V and 4 bases from J, leaving 14 bases between. Looked up from germline, CDR1 is MGHRA and CDR2 is YSYEKL. CDR3 bases: TGCGCCAGCAGCCTGGGAAGAGGGGCCGGAAACACCATATATTTT. It encodes CASSLGRGAGNTIYF.

This rearrangement joins TRBV30 to TRBJ1-1, with D tentatively TRBD1 (6 bases). The CDR3 totals 14 residues. CDR1 GTSNPN and CDR2 SVGIG come from the germline V gene (reference sequence). V shed 4 bases and J shed 2 bases, with 14 bases lying between them. The CDR3 nucleotides are TGTGCCTGGACCGACAGGAGTCCCAACACTGAAGCTTTCTTT. This encodes CAWTDRSPNTEAFF. The full variable domain, completed using reference TRBV30 and TRBJ1-1, is SQTIHQWPATLVQPVGSPLSLECTVEGTSNPNLYWYRQAAGRGLQLLFYSVGIGQISSEVPQNLSASRPQDRQFILSSKKLLLSDSGFYLCAWTDRSPNTEAFFGQGTRLTVV.

The chain carries TRBV29-1 and TRBJ2-7; 12 nucleotides line up with TRBD2. V trimming: 5 bases; J trimming: 0 bases; junction bases outside the gene matches: 8. The CDR3 contains 16 residues. The germline V gene has CDR1 SQVTM and CDR2 ANQGSEA. The chain's CDR3 is CSVRGTSGRPSYEQYF. The CDR3 DNA sequence: TGCAGCGTTCGCGGGACTAGCGGGCGACCCTCCTACGAGCAGTACTTC.

The chain links TRBV15 to TRBJ2-2; D is perhaps TRBD1 or TRBD2 (5 bases each). V was pared by 2 bases and J by 4 bases, with 8 bases between. The CDR3 is 14 residues long. Per germline, CDR1 LNHNV and CDR2 YYDKDF (reference sequence). CDR3 sequence (DNA): TGTGCCACCAGCAGACTGGGGGTCACCGGGGAGCTGTTTTTT. Amino acids: CATSRLGVTGELFF. The full variable domain, completed using reference TRBV15 and TRBJ2-2, is DAMVIQNPRYQVTQFGKPVTLSCSQTLNHNVMYWYQQKSSQAPKLLFHYYDKDFNNEADTPDNFQSRRPNTSFCFLDIRSPGLGDTAMYLCATSRLGVTGELFFGEGSRLTVL.

The V and J genes are TRBV7-9 and TRBJ2-3; TRBD2 aligns across 12 bases. Trimming took 1 base from V and 5 from J; bases not matched to a gene: 1. CDR3 length: 15 amino acids. Germline CDR1 and CDR2: SEHNR and FQNEAQ (reference sequence). Here the CDR3 DNA reads TGTGCCAGCAGCTTAGTGGGACTAGCGGGAGATACGCAGTATTTT. Residues: CASSLVGLAGDTQYF.

V and J are TRBV19 and TRBJ2-7; tentative D call: TRBD1 (5 bases). The V end was cut by 6 bases, the J end by 0 bases, with 9 bases between. This CDR3 is 13 amino acids long. Germline V CDR1 and CDR2: LNHDA, SQIVND (reference sequence). DNA of the CDR3: TGTGCCAGTAGCAGACAGACCTCCTACGAGCAGTACTTC. Protein product: CASSRQTSYEQYF. Variable domain in full (rest from reference TRBV19 and TRBJ2-7): DGGITQSPKYLFRKEGQNVTLSCEQNLNHDAMYWYRQDPGQGLRLIYYSQIVNDFQKGDIAEGYSVSREKKESFPLTVTSAQKNPTAFYLCASSRQTSYEQYFGPGTRLTVT.

CDR3 in DNA: TGTGCCAGTAGTTCCGGGACAGCAACCGACTACGAGCAGTACTTC. Protein: CASSSGTATDYEQYF. The chain joins TRBV19 to TRBJ2-7, with 7 positions matching TRBD1. The CDR3 is 15 residues long. CDR1 and CDR2 from the germline V gene are LNHDA and SQIVND (reference sequence). Unmatched junction bases numbered 10, after V lost 5 bases and J lost 3 bases.

The J gene is TRBJ2-5, the V gene TRBV27; D is unresolved. Germline assignment: CDR1 MNHEY and CDR2 SMNVEV (reference sequence). V lost 3 bases and J 5 bases, leaving 10 bases between the germline ends. The CDR3 length is 13 residues. CDR3 sequence (DNA): TGTGCCAGCAGTTTTTACCCTGCGGAGACCCAGTACTTC. This codes for CASSFYPAETQYF.

This clonotype was counted once. The chain is built from TRBV7-9 and TRBJ2-2; TRBD1 is a possible D gene (6 bases). Trimming took off 6 bases at V and 5 bases at J, with 13 bases between the two ends. This CDR3 is built from 14 residues. The germline V gene encodes CDR1 SEHNR and CDR2 FQNEAQ (reference sequence). The CDR3: CASSTGLKTGELFF. In DNA, the CDR3 is TGTGCCAGCAGTACAGGGTTGAAGACCGGGGAGCTGTTTTTT.

This chain connects TRBV28 to TRBJ2-1; possibly TRBD1 for D (6 bases). The CDR3 runs 13 residues. CDR1 MDHEN and CDR2 SYDVKM come from the germline V gene. With 3 bases removed from V and 5 bases from J, the gap between germline ends came to 8 bases. CDR3 sequence reads: CASSLGANNEQFF. DNA for the CDR3: TGTGCCAGCAGTTTGGGGGCTAACAATGAGCAGTTCTTC.